Shown below are 13 T cell receptor beta chains from a single sample sequenced in a study of cytomegalovirus exposure and HLA in healthy donors. The PCR used 60 Vbeta and 13 Jbeta primers. Clones were sequenced by immunoSEQ multiplex PCR, and TCRdb holds only the in-frame ones, with some missing. The sample has about 130,000 clones, more than 60% seen once. The sequencing input was PBMCs. The receptor set was obtained from a woman aged 40 to 50 in good health and CMV-seronegative.

Concerning this clone: This same CDR3 is encoded by further DNA sequences in the sample. The rearrangement joins TRBV5-1 to TRBJ2-7, with TRBD2 identical over 7 bases. Trimming cost V 4 bases and J 3 bases; bases outside gene matches: 4. The CDR3 is 13 amino acids. Germline lookup yields CDR1 SGHRS and CDR2 YFSETQ. The CDR3: CASSPSSGYEQYF. The CDR3 DNA is TGCGCCAGCAGCCCCTCTAGCGGCTACGAGCAGTACTTC.

This sequence joins TRBV10-1 and TRBJ2-5; 9 nucleotides agree with TRBD2. J lost 3 bases, V lost 4 bases, and 6 bases had no gene match. This CDR3 spans 15 amino acids. Germline CDR1 and CDR2: WNHNN and SYGVQD (reference sequence). The CDR3 DNA follows: TGCGCCAGCAGTGCCGGGATAGCGGGAGAAGAGACCCAGTACTTC. Protein product: CASSAGIAGEETQYF.

This chain connects TRBV18 to TRBJ1-1; 9 bases line up with TRBD1. This CDR3 has 15 amino acids. Germline V lookup: CDR1 KGHSH, CDR2 LQKENI. J lost 0 bases, V lost 3 bases, and 2 bases had no gene match. In nucleotides, the CDR3 is TGTGCCAGCTCACCCCGGACAGGGGTGAACACTGAAGCTTTCTTT. Its protein product is CASSPRTGVNTEAFF.

A word on this clone: This sample includes further DNA sequences coding for the same CDR3. The chain joins TRBV5-1 to TRBJ1-2; D is uncertain. V shed 3 bases and J shed 8 bases, with 8 bases lying between them. The CDR3 consists of 11 residues. From germline, CDR1 is SGHRS and CDR2 YFSETQ. The CDR3 bases are TGCGCCAGCAGCTCAGGTGGCGGCTACACCTTC. This translates into CASSSGGGYTF.

This chain joins TRBV30 and TRBJ1-2; D is undetermined. Per germline, CDR1 GTSNPN and CDR2 SVGIG (reference sequence). Between the trimmed V and J ends, which lost 7 bases and 7 bases, there was a span of 28 bases. CDR3 length: 16 amino acids. The CDR3 loop is CALDPRGSRRVGGYTF. As DNA, the CDR3 is TGTGCCTTGGACCCCCGGGGTTCCCGGAGAGTTGGTGGCTACACCTTC.

J is TRBJ2-5 and V is TRBV10-3, with D possibly TRBD2 on 5 matching bases. V was clipped by 3 bases and J by 3 bases, with 8 bases between them. Germline V lookup: CDR1 ENHRY, CDR2 SYGVKD. The CDR3 extends over 13 amino acids. The CDR3 DNA reads TGTGCCATCAGTGATGGGCGGGAAGAGACCCAGTACTTC. Its protein product is CAISDGREETQYF.

The chain joins TRBV19 to TRBJ1-5, with 8 nucleotides matching TRBD1. Germline V gene sequence: CDR1 LNHDA, CDR2 SQIVND (reference sequence). CDR3 length: 15 amino acids. The trim removed 11 bases at V and 0 bases at J, leaving 9 bases unmatched. CDR3 amino acids: CASQEQGVSNQPQHF. Written as DNA, the CDR3 is TGTGCCTCCCAAGAACAGGGGGTTAGCAATCAGCCCCAGCATTTT.

The V call is TRBV5-4, the J call TRBJ1-1, with TRBD1 matching 9 bases. Germline CDR1 SGHNT, CDR2 YYREEE (reference sequence). The trim removed 6 bases at V and 5 bases at J, leaving 14 bases unmatched. The CDR3 is made up of 16 amino acids. The CDR3 nucleotides are TGTGCCAGCACCTTACCCCCGGGACAGGGTTCGACTGAAGCTTTCTTT. As protein: CASTLPPGQGSTEAFF.

This chain connects TRBV6-6 to TRBJ1-1, with a possible D match to TRBD1 (6 bases). Germline lookup yields CDR1 MNHNY and CDR2 SVGAGI (reference sequence). This CDR3 is 13 amino acids long. Trimming left V 9 bases short and J 6 bases short, with 17 bases between. CDR3 bases: TGTGCCAGTAAACAGGGTGTGTCCCCTGAAGCTTTCTTT. As protein: CASKQGVSPEAFF.

This chain links TRBV30 with TRBJ1-5; 11 bases map to TRBD1. This CDR3 spans 14 amino acids. Germline V gene lookup returns CDR1 GTSNPN and CDR2 SVGIG (reference sequence). V lost 0 bases, J lost 7 bases, and 2 bases stayed unmatched. DNA for the CDR3: TGTGCCTGGAGTGTGGGACAGGGGGACCAGCCCCAGCATTTT. Its protein is CAWSVGQGDQPQHF.

This clone was detected once. The CDR3 nucleotides are TGTGCCAGTGAAGACAGGGAATCTGAGGATCCGAATCAGCCCCAGCATTTT. Translated, it gives CASEDRESEDPNQPQHF. The rearrangement uses TRBV19 and TRBJ1-5; 7 positions match TRBD1. V gave up 8 bases and J gave up 4 bases; unmatched junction bases: 17. Germline values: CDR1 LNHDA, CDR2 SQIVND (reference sequence). The CDR3 length is 17 residues. The variable domain in full, with the rest retrieved from reference TRBV19 and TRBJ1-5, is DGGITQSPKYLFRKEGQNVTLSCEQNLNHDAMYWYRQDPGQGLRLIYYSQIVNDFQKGDIAEGYSVSREKKESFPLTVTSAQKNPTAFYLCASEDRESEDPNQPQHFGDGTRLSIL.

This chain links TRBV5-1 with TRBJ1-1; D is perhaps TRBD1 (5 bases). The CDR3 totals 14 residues. The V gene's germline CDR1 is SGHRS and CDR2 YFSETQ. V dropped 0 bases and J dropped 4 bases, with 10 bases sitting between them. CDR3 region: CASSLGRGSTEAFF. In DNA, the CDR3 is TGCGCCAGCAGCTTGGGTAGGGGAAGCACTGAAGCTTTCTTT. The full variable domain, rest sourced from reference TRBV5-1 and TRBJ1-1, is KAGVTQTPRYLIKTRGQQVTLSCSPISGHRSVSWYQQTPGQGLQFLFEYFSETQRNKGNFPGRFSGRQFSNSRSEMNVSTLELGDSALYLCASSLGRGSTEAFFGQGTRLTVV.

V is TRBV5-1 and J is TRBJ1-1; no clear D gene. Germline V gene sequence: CDR1 SGHRS, CDR2 YFSETQ. The CDR3 is 14 amino acids. V was trimmed by 0 bases and J by 1 base, leaving 7 bases between them. The CDR3 DNA follows: TGCGCCAGCAGCTTGGATCCAGGGAACACTGAAGCTTTCTTT. Protein: CASSLDPGNTEAFF.